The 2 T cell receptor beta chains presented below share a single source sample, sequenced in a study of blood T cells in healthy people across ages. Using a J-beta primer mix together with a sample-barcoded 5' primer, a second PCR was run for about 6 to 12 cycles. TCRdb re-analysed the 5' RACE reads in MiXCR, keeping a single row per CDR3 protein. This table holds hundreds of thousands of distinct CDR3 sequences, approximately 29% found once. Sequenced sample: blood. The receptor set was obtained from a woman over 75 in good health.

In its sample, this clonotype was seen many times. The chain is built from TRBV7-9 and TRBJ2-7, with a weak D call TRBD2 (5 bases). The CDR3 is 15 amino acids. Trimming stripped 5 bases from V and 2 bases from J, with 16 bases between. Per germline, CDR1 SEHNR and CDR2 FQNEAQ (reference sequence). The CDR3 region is CASSPPREGAYEQYF. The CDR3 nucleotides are TGTGCCAGCAGCCCGCCCCGGGAAGGCGCCTACGAGCAGTACTTC.

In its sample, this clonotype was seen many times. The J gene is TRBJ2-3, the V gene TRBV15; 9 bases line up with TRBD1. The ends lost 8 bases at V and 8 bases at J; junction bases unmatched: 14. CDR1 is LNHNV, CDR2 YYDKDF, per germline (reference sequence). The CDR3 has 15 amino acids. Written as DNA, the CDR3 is TGTGCCACCCTAGCAGGGGACAGGGAAGTCGGTACGCAGTATTTT. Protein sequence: CATLAGDREVGTQYF.